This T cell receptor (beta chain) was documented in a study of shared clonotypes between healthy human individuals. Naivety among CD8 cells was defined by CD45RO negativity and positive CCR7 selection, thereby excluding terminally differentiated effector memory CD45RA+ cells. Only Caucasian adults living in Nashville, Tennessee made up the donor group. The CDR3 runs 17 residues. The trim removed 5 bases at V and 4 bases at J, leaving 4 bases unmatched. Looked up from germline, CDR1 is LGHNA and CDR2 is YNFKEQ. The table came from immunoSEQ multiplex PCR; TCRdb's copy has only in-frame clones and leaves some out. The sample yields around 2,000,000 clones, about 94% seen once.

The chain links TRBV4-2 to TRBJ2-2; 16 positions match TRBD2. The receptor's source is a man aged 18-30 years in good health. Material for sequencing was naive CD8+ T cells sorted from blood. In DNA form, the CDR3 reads TGTGCCAGCAGCATGGGACTAGCGGGGGGGCCCACCGGGGAGCTGTTTTTT. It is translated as CASSMGLAGGPTGELFF.